Shown below are 24 T cell receptor beta chains from a single sample sequenced in a study of control samples from healthy donors and cancer patients. Produced via immunoSEQ multiplex PCR; TCRdb's table is partial and in-frame only. The sample contains roughly 120,000 clones, around 90% of which appear only once. The sample consisted of blood. These receptors were collected from a woman in her seventies in good health.

The rearrangement links TRBV2 to TRBJ2-1; TRBD2 agrees at 9 bases. The germline CDR1 and CDR2 sequences are SNHLY and FYNNEI. Trimming cost V 6 bases and J 9 bases; bases outside gene matches: 18. The CDR3 length is 17 residues. CDR3 sequence (DNA): TGTGCCAGCAGCTCCCCCCCAGGCGGGGGGGCCTTGGCTGAGCAGTTCTTC. It translates to CASSSPPGGGALAEQFF.

This clone appeared once. The CDR3 protein is CASSSLAGNQETQYF. The CDR3 DNA follows: TGTGCCAGCAGCTCACTAGCGGGGAACCAAGAGACCCAGTACTTC. This chain uses TRBV5-6 with TRBJ2-5, with 10 bases that match TRBD2. CDR3 length: 15 amino acids. J gave up 0 bases and V 3 bases, and 2 bases lay outside the gene matches. Germline values: CDR1 SGHDT, CDR2 YYEEEE. The whole variable domain, filled in from reference TRBV5-6 and TRBJ2-5, reads DAGVTQSPTHLIKTRGQQVTLRCSPKSGHDTVSWYQQALGQGPQFIFQYYEEEERQRGNFPDRFSGHQFPNYSSELNVNALLLGDSALYLCASSSLAGNQETQYFGPGTRLLVL.

The rearrangement links TRBV11-2 to TRBJ1-1; 7 bases align to TRBD1. The germline CDR1 and CDR2 sequences are SGHAT and FQNNGV. V shed 4 bases, J shed 1 base, and the junction held 6 bases outside the gene matches. This CDR3 comprises 15 residues. Here the CDR3 DNA reads TGTGCCAGCAGCTCCTACAGGGGAACGAACACTGAAGCTTTCTTT. Translating gives CASSSYRGTNTEAFF. Full variable domain (missing parts from reference TRBV11-2 and TRBJ1-1): EAGVAQSPRYKIIEKRQSVAFWCNPISGHATLYWYQQILGQGPKLLIQFQNNGVVDDSQLPKDRFSAERLKGVDSTLKIQPAKLEDSAVYLCASSSYRGTNTEAFFGQGTRLTVV.

The chain carries TRBV2 and TRBJ1-6; 10 bases are a match to TRBD1. Losses at the gene ends were 8 bases for V and 8 bases for J; bases not matched to a gene: 9. There are 15 residues in the CDR3. The germline gives CDR1 SNHLY, CDR2 FYNNEI. CDR3 protein: CASHYVGTGDSPLHF. The CDR3 coding sequence is TGTGCCAGCCATTATGTCGGGACAGGGGATTCACCCCTCCACTTT. Variable domain in full (rest from reference TRBV2 and TRBJ1-6): EPEVTQTPSHQVTQMGQEVILRCVPISNHLYFYWYRQILGQKVEFLVSFYNNEISEKSEIFDDQFSVERPDGSNFTLKIRSTKLEDSAMYFCASHYVGTGDSPLHFGNGTRLTVT.

This clone was observed a handful of times. This sequence joins TRBV6-1 and TRBJ2-5; TRBD1 might be the D (6 bases). The germline gives CDR1 MNHNS, CDR2 SASEGT. The CDR3 consists of 15 residues. V shed 2 bases and J shed 2 bases, with 12 bases lying between them. The CDR3 region has the DNA TGTGCCAGCAGTGAAACAGTTAGGGGGCAAGAGACCCAGTACTTC. Its translation is CASSETVRGQETQYF.

The rearrangement uses TRBV4-1 and TRBJ2-1; D remains ambiguous. CDR3 size: 15 residues. V was shortened by 0 bases and J by 1 base, with 7 bases between the two germline ends. The V gene's germline CDR1 is MGHRA and CDR2 YSYEKL. CDR3 protein: CASSQDSRSYNEQFF. The CDR3 DNA reads as TGCGCCAGCAGCCAAGATTCGCGGTCCTACAATGAGCAGTTCTTC.

This clone occurred a few times. The rearrangement uses TRBV5-6 and TRBJ1-2, with D unresolved. Germline V gene sequence: CDR1 SGHDT, CDR2 YYEEEE. The V end lost 3 bases, the J end lost 10 bases, and 10 bases lay between the germline ends. There are 11 residues in the CDR3. CDR3: CASSSSDSYTF. For the CDR3, the DNA is TGTGCCAGCAGCTCAAGTGATTCCTACACCTTC.

V usage is TRBV2 and J usage is TRBJ2-5; the match to TRBD2 covers 7 bases. V shed 2 bases and J 7 bases; nucleotides not matched to a gene: 7. Germline CDR1 reads SNHLY; CDR2 reads FYNNEI. This CDR3 is 14 amino acids long. CDR3 region: CASSETHPGGTQYF. In nucleotides, the CDR3 is TGTGCCAGCAGTGAAACCCATCCGGGGGGGACCCAGTACTTC. The full variable domain, completed using reference TRBV2 and TRBJ2-5, is EPEVTQTPSHQVTQMGQEVILRCVPISNHLYFYWYRQILGQKVEFLVSFYNNEISEKSEIFDDQFSVERPDGSNFTLKIRSTKLEDSAMYFCASSETHPGGTQYFGPGTRLLVL.

V usage is TRBV5-4 and J usage is TRBJ1-3, with a possible D match to TRBD1 (5 bases). The CDR3 spans 15 residues. Germline V gene data show CDR1 as SGHNT and CDR2 as YYREEE (reference sequence). V lost 4 bases and J lost 7, with 18 bases in between. CDR3 bases: TGTGCCAGCAGCATGGGTTCGGAAAGGGGTAACACCATATATTTT. This gives the protein CASSMGSERGNTIYF.

The chain has TRBV4-2 and TRBJ1-2, with D perhaps TRBD1 (5 bases). The V gene's germline CDR1 is LGHNA and CDR2 YNFKEQ. This CDR3 spans 15 amino acids. V lost 4 bases and J 8 bases, leaving 20 bases between the germline ends. This chain's CDR3 is CASSLEGAGRGGYTF. CDR3 nucleotide sequence: TGTGCCAGCAGCCTAGAAGGTGCAGGGAGAGGAGGCTACACCTTC.

This chain's CDR3 is CASSIDPRGTYEQYF. The CDR3 DNA sequence: TGTGCCAGTAGTATAGACCCCAGGGGGACCTACGAGCAGTACTTC. This chain joins TRBV19 and TRBJ2-7; 7 positions agree with TRBD1. V lost 0 bases to trimming and J lost 2 bases; unmatched junction nucleotides: 4. There are 15 residues in the CDR3. From germline, CDR1 is LNHDA and CDR2 SQIVND (reference sequence). The full variable domain, with the rest looked up from reference TRBV19 and TRBJ2-7, is DGGITQSPKYLFRKEGQNVTLSCEQNLNHDAMYWYRQDPGQGLRLIYYSQIVNDFQKGDIAEGYSVSREKKESFPLTVTSAQKNPTAFYLCASSIDPRGTYEQYFGPGTRLTVT.

The chain couples TRBV5-1 to TRBJ2-7; no clear D gene. Germline lookup yields CDR1 SGHRS and CDR2 YFSETQ. The CDR3 is 13 residues long. V gave up 4 bases and J gave up 7 bases, with 15 bases separating them. CDR3 sequence: CASSPSLVREQYF. The CDR3 DNA reads TGCGCCAGCAGCCCCTCCTTGGTCAGGGAGCAGTACTTC.

This sequence joins TRBV3-1 (or the pseudogene TRBV3-2) and TRBJ1-2, with 7 bases aligning to TRBD1. Germline V gene lookup returns CDR1 LGHDT and CDR2 YNNKEL (reference sequence). This CDR3 region has 16 residues. Losses at the gene ends were 2 bases for V and 0 bases for J; bases not matched to a gene: 6. In DNA form, the CDR3 reads TGTGCCAGCAGCCAACGGACAGGCGACTCTAACTATGGCTACACCTTC. Protein sequence: CASSQRTGDSNYGYTF.

The chain links TRBV18 to TRBJ1-1; 10 bases are shared with TRBD1. The CDR3 runs 14 residues. The V gene end was trimmed by 8 bases and the J gene end by 7 bases; junction bases not matched to a gene: 10. Per germline, CDR1 KGHSH and CDR2 LQKENI. The CDR3 DNA follows: TGTGCCAGCGGGACGGGACAGGGGACGGATGAAGCTTTCTTT. It is translated as CASGTGQGTDEAFF.

This chain connects TRBV27 to TRBJ1-2, with TRBD1 identical over 9 bases. The CDR3 contains 14 residues. Germline V CDR1 and CDR2: MNHEY, SMNVEV (reference sequence). V lost 2 bases and J lost 6; bases outside the gene matches: 4. The CDR3 loop reads CASSLNRGPHGYTF. CDR3 nucleotides: TGTGCCAGCAGTTTAAACAGGGGGCCCCATGGCTACACCTTC.

CDR3 sequence: CASSWGQGPGELFF. Here the CDR3 DNA reads TGCGCCAGCAGCTGGGGACAGGGGCCCGGGGAGCTGTTTTTT. The V gene is TRBV5-1, the J gene TRBJ2-2, with 10 bases lining up with TRBD1. This CDR3 has 14 amino acids. The germline V gene encodes CDR1 SGHRS and CDR2 YFSETQ. Unmatched junction bases numbered 2, after V lost 3 bases and J lost 6 bases. The entire variable domain, with the rest obtained from reference TRBV5-1 and TRBJ2-2, is as follows: KAGVTQTPRYLIKTRGQQVTLSCSPISGHRSVSWYQQTPGQGLQFLFEYFSETQRNKGNFPGRFSGRQFSNSRSEMNVSTLELGDSALYLCASSWGQGPGELFFGEGSRLTVL.

The chain is built from TRBV3-1 (or the pseudogene TRBV3-2) and TRBJ1-1; D perhaps matches TRBD1 (6 bases). The V end lost 4 bases, the J end lost 1 base, and 16 bases lay between the germline ends. There are 16 residues in the CDR3. From germline, CDR1 is LGHDT and CDR2 YNNKEL (reference sequence). The CDR3 loop reads CASSPALTQGNTEAFF. CDR3 bases: TGTGCCAGCAGCCCCGCGCTAACACAGGGGAACACTGAAGCTTTCTTT.

This clone was seen only a few times. Other DNA sequences in the sample encode the same CDR3. The chain employs TRBV7-9 and TRBJ1-2; tentative D call: TRBD1 (6 bases). The germline V gene encodes CDR1 SEHNR and CDR2 FQNEAQ (reference sequence). V lost 4 bases to trimming and J lost 5 bases, with 29 bases between them. The CDR3 totals 19 residues. CDR3 sequence (DNA): TGTGCCAGCAGCTCAGCGGGGGGGCAGGGGATCTTGTCTCGGTATGGCTACACCTTC. Its translation: CASSSAGGQGILSRYGYTF.

The CDR3 loop reads CSASFEVNTEAFF. The CDR3 DNA reads TGCAGTGCTAGTTTTGAGGTGAACACTGAAGCTTTCTTT. This chain joins TRBV20-1 and TRBJ1-1; D call uncertain. Germline assignment: CDR1 DFQATT and CDR2 SNEGSKA (reference sequence). With 3 bases removed from V and 0 bases from J, the gap between germline ends came to 8 bases. The CDR3 extends over 13 amino acids.

The V and J genes are TRBV12-3 or TRBV12-4 and TRBJ1-1; 7 nucleotides line up with TRBD1. The length of the CDR3 is 12 residues. J gave up 7 bases and V 6 bases, and 5 bases lay outside the gene matches. The chain's CDR3 is CASSWGDSEAFF. Written as DNA, the CDR3 is TGTGCCAGCAGCTGGGGGGACAGTGAAGCTTTCTTT.

This chain uses TRBV14 with TRBJ1-1; a weak D match, TRBD1 (5 bases). CDR3 length: 15 amino acids. Germline CDR1 and CDR2: SGHDN and FVKESK. V lost 0 bases, J lost 0 bases, and 8 bases lay in between. CDR3 residues: CASSQDWGMNTEAFF. CDR3 DNA: TGTGCCAGCAGCCAAGATTGGGGGATGAACACTGAAGCTTTCTTT. Looking up the rest from reference TRBV14 and TRBJ1-1 gives the full variable domain: EAGVTQFPSHSVIEKGQTVTLRCDPISGHDNLYWYRRVMGKEIKFLLHFVKESKQDESGMPNNRFLAERTGGTYSTLKVQPAELEDSGVYFCASSQDWGMNTEAFFGQGTRLTVV.

The J gene is TRBJ1-2, the V gene TRBV5-1; D is ambiguous. This CDR3 is built from 14 residues. The germline V and J ends were trimmed by 3 bases and 3 bases, with 12 bases remaining between them. Germline CDR1 and CDR2: SGHRS and YFSETQ. The CDR3 loop is CASSSEWQDYGYTF. CDR3 in DNA: TGCGCCAGCAGCTCCGAGTGGCAGGACTATGGCTACACCTTC. The whole variable domain, filled in from reference TRBV5-1 and TRBJ1-2, reads KAGVTQTPRYLIKTRGQQVTLSCSPISGHRSVSWYQQTPGQGLQFLFEYFSETQRNKGNFPGRFSGRQFSNSRSEMNVSTLELGDSALYLCASSSEWQDYGYTFGSGTRLTVV.

The chain has TRBV2 and TRBJ2-5, with no clear D. The germline V gene has CDR1 SNHLY and CDR2 FYNNEI. The CDR3 is 15 residues long. V was pared by 7 bases and J by 2 bases, with 17 bases between. CDR3 protein: CASKGQISPQETQYF. Here the CDR3 DNA reads TGTGCCAGCAAGGGCCAGATCTCCCCTCAAGAGACCCAGTACTTC.

The chain combines TRBV27 with TRBJ2-3; TRBD2 matches 8 bases. The CDR3 consists of 16 residues. After removal of 1 base from V and 4 bases from J, the junction contained 7 bases not matched to a gene. Germline-derived CDR1 and CDR2 are MNHEY and SMNVEV (reference sequence). The CDR3 protein is CASSLFRGGPPDTQYF. In DNA form, the CDR3 reads TGTGCCAGCAGTTTATTCCGGGGGGGCCCCCCAGATACGCAGTATTTT.